The 17 T cell receptor beta chains listed next were all sequenced from one sample in a study of blood T cell repertoires in COVID-19. Produced via immunoSEQ multiplex PCR; TCRdb's table is partial and in-frame only. The profile covers nearly 90,000 clones, with about 91% appearing a single time and approximately 0.45% taken by the ten largest. The sample taken for sequencing was peripheral blood. All receptors come from a man in his sixties with acute or convalescent COVID-19.

This clone was picked up a small number of times. This chain joins TRBV4-1 and TRBJ1-4; 7 bases match TRBD1. J gave up 6 bases and V 4 bases, and 8 bases lay outside the gene matches. This CDR3 contains 15 residues. CDR1 MGHRA and CDR2 YSYEKL come from the germline V gene. CDR3 amino acids: CASSLTGTAYEKLFF. CDR3 DNA sequence: TGCGCCAGCAGCCTTACCGGGACAGCCTATGAAAAACTGTTTTTT.

A few counts support this clone. This chain uses TRBV28 with TRBJ1-4; D perhaps matches TRBD1 (6 bases). The V and J ends lost 7 bases and 7 bases respectively, with 25 bases between them. The germline V gene has CDR1 MDHEN and CDR2 SYDVKM. This CDR3 is 17 amino acids long. CDR3 nucleotides: TGTGCCAGCACTCTCGCGGGGGCAGGGGAAGGGGGTGAAAAACTGTTTTTT. Protein: CASTLAGAGEGGEKLFF.

This clone was detected only a few times. J is TRBJ1-4 and V is TRBV10-1, with 8 positions matching TRBD1. The CDR3 is 13 amino acids. The V segment lost 5 bases and the J segment 7 bases; nucleotides outside the gene matches: 3. Germline CDR1 and CDR2: WNHNN and SYGVQD (reference sequence). The CDR3 sequence: CASSFQGAEKLFF. In nucleotides, the CDR3 is TGCGCCAGCAGTTTCCAGGGGGCTGAAAAACTGTTTTTT.

This chain links TRBV18 with TRBJ2-5; TRBD2 matches at 13 bases. The CDR3 loop spans 16 amino acids. Germline assignment: CDR1 KGHSH and CDR2 LQKENI. V dropped 3 bases and J dropped 5; count of bases not matched to a gene: 6. The CDR3 is CASSPGLAGVGETQYF. The CDR3 DNA reads TGTGCCAGCTCACCCGGACTAGCGGGAGTAGGGGAGACCCAGTACTTC.

The CDR3 reads CASSILGDRGPGYTF. CDR3 nucleotides: TGTGCCAGTAGTATCCTAGGGGACAGGGGGCCTGGCTACACCTTC. The chain links TRBV19 to TRBJ1-2, with 12 bases matching TRBD1. This CDR3 comprises 15 residues. J was trimmed by 7 bases and V by 3 bases; bases with no gene match: 6. Germline assignment: CDR1 LNHDA and CDR2 SQIVND (reference sequence). Together with reference TRBV19 and TRBJ1-2, the CDR3 gives the full variable domain: DGGITQSPKYLFRKEGQNVTLSCEQNLNHDAMYWYRQDPGQGLRLIYYSQIVNDFQKGDIAEGYSVSREKKESFPLTVTSAQKNPTAFYLCASSILGDRGPGYTFGSGTRLTVV.

The chain combines TRBV5-6 with TRBJ1-4, with a possible D match to TRBD1 (6 bases). V lost 2 bases, J lost 5 bases, and 10 bases lay in between. The germline gives CDR1 SGHDT, CDR2 YYEEEE. The CDR3 length is 14 residues. CDR3 in amino acids: CASSFDRRNEKLFF. Here the CDR3 DNA reads TGTGCCAGCAGCTTCGACAGGAGGAATGAAAAACTGTTTTTT.

This rearrangement joins TRBV3-1 (or the pseudogene TRBV3-2) to TRBJ2-7; TRBD1 agrees at 9 bases. The CDR3 sequence is 13 residues long. Germline V gene sequence: CDR1 LGHDT, CDR2 YNNKEL (reference sequence). The J segment lost 4 bases and the V segment lost 6 bases, leaving 4 bases of the junction unmatched. The CDR3 protein is CASRNGQGYEQYF. As DNA, the CDR3 is TGTGCCAGCAGAAACGGACAGGGGTACGAGCAGTACTTC.

This chain joins TRBV27 and TRBJ1-2, with TRBD1 matching over 7 bases. The germline V gene encodes CDR1 MNHEY and CDR2 SMNVEV (reference sequence). CDR3 size: 14 residues. V trimming: 2 bases; J trimming: 6 bases; junction bases outside the gene matches: 6. CDR3 sequence: CASSLGPTGNGYTF. CDR3 DNA sequence: TGTGCCAGCAGTTTAGGGCCGACAGGGAATGGCTACACCTTC.

V gene TRBV2 combines with J gene TRBJ1-5, with 9 nucleotides matching TRBD1. Trimming took 6 bases from V and 6 from J; bases not matched to a gene: 9. The CDR3 runs to 15 residues. Germline assignment: CDR1 SNHLY and CDR2 FYNNEI. The DNA for the CDR3 is TGTGCCAGCAGGGGTACAGGGGGCGCAGTTCAGCCCCAGCATTTT. Amino acids: CASRGTGGAVQPQHF.

The chain links TRBV21-1 to TRBJ2-7; the DNA was not compared with TRBD1, the D call given in the table. TRBV21-1 is classified as a pseudogene. The CDR3 is 12 amino acids. The CDR3: CASIFKGYEQYF. DNA of the CDR3: TGTGCCAGCATTTTTAAGGGGTACGAGCAGTACTTC.

A remark on this clone: Compared with germline, one end of the junction differs, possibly owing to a read error. The genes are TRBV5-1 and TRBJ2-2; D not certain. The germline V gene has CDR1 SGHRS and CDR2 YFSETQ. CDR3 length: 14 residues. The CDR3 region is CASRLGTNTGELFF. For the CDR3, the DNA is TGCGCCAGCAGATTGGGTACAAACACCGGGGAGCTGTTTTTT.

This clone was observed once. V is TRBV19 and J is TRBJ2-7; D is possibly TRBD2 (5 bases). Trimming left V 1 base short and J 5 bases short, with 6 bases between. Germline V gene sequence: CDR1 LNHDA, CDR2 SQIVND (reference sequence). There are 12 residues in the CDR3. The CDR3 nucleotides are TGTGCCAGTAGTATAGGAGGGAACGAGCAGTACTTC. Its translation is CASSIGGNEQYF. Complete variable domain (other parts from reference TRBV19 and TRBJ2-7): DGGITQSPKYLFRKEGQNVTLSCEQNLNHDAMYWYRQDPGQGLRLIYYSQIVNDFQKGDIAEGYSVSREKKESFPLTVTSAQKNPTAFYLCASSIGGNEQYFGPGTRLTVT.

The chain combines TRBV3-1 (or the pseudogene TRBV3-2) with TRBJ2-7; D call uncertain. The CDR3 runs to 13 residues. The germline V gene has CDR1 LGHDT and CDR2 YNNKEL (reference sequence). Trimming took off 5 bases at V and 1 base at J, with 9 bases between the two ends. The CDR3 nucleotides are TGTGCCAGCAGCTATACAGTTTCCTACGAGCAGTACTTC. Amino acids: CASSYTVSYEQYF.

This clone was seen once. The V gene is TRBV5-4, the J gene TRBJ1-4, with D perhaps TRBD1 (6 bases). The germline CDR1 and CDR2 sequences are SGHNT and YYREEE (reference sequence). The V and J ends lost 1 base and 2 bases respectively, with 15 bases between them. CDR3 length: 17 residues. CDR3 in amino acids: CASSLFAGDRTNEKLFF. CDR3 DNA: TGTGCCAGCAGCTTGTTCGCAGGGGACCGCACTAATGAAAAACTGTTTTTT.

V usage is TRBV9 and J usage is TRBJ2-3, with TRBD2 as a possible D gene (6 bases). Germline values: CDR1 SGDLS, CDR2 YYNGEE. The CDR3 loop spans 13 amino acids. V dropped 5 bases and J dropped 0 bases, with 7 bases sitting between them. This CDR3 is CASRGLSTDTQYF. The CDR3 bases are TGTGCCAGCAGGGGACTTAGCACAGATACGCAGTATTTT. Full variable domain (outside the CDR3, taken from reference TRBV9 and TRBJ2-3): DSGVTQTPKHLITATGQRVTLRCSPRSGDLSVYWYQQSLDQGLQFLIQYYNGEERAKGNILERFSAQQFPDLHSELNLSSLELGDSALYFCASRGLSTDTQYFGPGTRLTVL.

This chain connects TRBV7-6 to TRBJ1-2, with D possibly matching TRBD1 (5 bases). The CDR3 has 14 amino acids. V gave up 1 base and J gave up 4 bases, with 10 bases separating them. Per germline, CDR1 SGHVS and CDR2 FNYEAQ. The CDR3 spells CASSLDQGGYGYTF. The CDR3 bases are TGTGCCAGCAGCTTAGATCAGGGCGGCTATGGCTACACCTTC.

The chain recombines TRBV2 with TRBJ1-1; D is ambiguous. The CDR3 runs 13 residues. Germline V CDR1 and CDR2: SNHLY, FYNNEI. V was cut by 7 bases and J by 3 bases, with 12 bases left in between. In DNA form, the CDR3 reads TGTGCCAGCACTCTTTCTTCGGACACTGAAGCTTTCTTT. Translation gives CASTLSSDTEAFF. The full variable domain, with the rest looked up from reference TRBV2 and TRBJ1-1, is EPEVTQTPSHQVTQMGQEVILRCVPISNHLYFYWYRQILGQKVEFLVSFYNNEISEKSEIFDDQFSVERPDGSNFTLKIRSTKLEDSAMYFCASTLSSDTEAFFGQGTRLTVV.